This TCR beta chain derives from a study of early T cells in non-severe SARS-CoV-2 infection. Study at large: The authors sequenced bulk RNA from unsorted whole blood, leaving chains unpaired.

This clonotype was seen at least ten times. Its antigen is unidentified. Attachment of unique molecular identifiers was made to individual cDNA molecules. TCRdb redid the calling of the 5' RACE reads with MiXCR, one entry per CDR3 protein. The sample consists of some 40,000 distinct CDR3 sequences, 5.5% of them appearing once. The CDR3 loop spans 14 amino acids. The germline CDR1 and CDR2 sequences are SGHTA and FQGTGA. V gave up 1 base and J gave up 2 bases, with 7 bases separating them. Whole-study results and caveats: Private and CD4 specificities were missed by VDJdb matching, skewed to anti-spike CD8.

The rearrangement uses TRBV7-3 and TRBJ2-3; no clear D gene. The source is an adult who was a healthcare worker with PCR-confirmed SARS-CoV-2 infection or an uninfected control (not recorded which). The input for sequencing was whole blood, taken at baseline. As DNA, the CDR3 is TGTGCCAGCAGCTTAATGCCGACCACAGATACGCAGTATTTT. It yields the protein CASSLMPTTDTQYF.